One and the same sample provided the 12 T cell receptor beta chains below, sequenced in a study of blood T cell repertoires in COVID-19 (dated by TCRdb to the early 2020s). The receptor library was made with the immunoSEQ multiplex PCR assay. Entries here come from immuneACCESS through TCRdb and include only in-frame sequences with V and J called. Some clones fail to appear in such tables; in the studies checked, an unresolved V gene covers under half of the shortfall, and the cause of the remainder is unknown. This sample comprises about 81,000 clones, about nine tenths of them detected only once. The ten largest clonotypes hold 1.9% of the sample. Source material: peripheral blood. Receptors were obtained from a woman aged 50 to 65 in a cohort sampled during active COVID-19.

This clone was detected only once. The genes are TRBV29-1 and TRBJ2-5; possibly TRBD1 for D (5 bases). V was trimmed by 6 bases and J by 2 bases, leaving 16 bases between them. The CDR3 loop spans 14 amino acids. Germline assignment: CDR1 SQVTM and CDR2 ANQGSEA. CDR3 DNA: TGCAGCGTGGCGCGAGACAGCCTACAAGAGACCCAGTACTTC. Translated: CSVARDSLQETQYF.

The rearrangement uses TRBV6-1 and TRBJ2-3, with D hard to call. V shed 2 bases and J shed 6 bases, with 12 bases lying between them. CDR3 length equals 14 residues. Germline lookup yields CDR1 MNHNS and CDR2 SASEGT. As DNA, the CDR3 is TGTGCCAGCAGTGAATGGAGCAGTGTGGATACGCAGTATTTT. This sequence encodes CASSEWSSVDTQYF.

The chain employs TRBV7-9 and TRBJ2-2; 7 nucleotides agree with TRBD1. CDR1 SEHNR and CDR2 FQNEAQ come from the germline V gene (reference sequence). The length of the CDR3 is 13 residues. V was pared by 7 bases and J by 6 bases, with 5 bases of the junction left unmatched. CDR3 residues: CASNGQGAGELFF. CDR3 in DNA: TGTGCCAGCAACGGGCAGGGGGCCGGGGAGCTGTTTTTT.

The CDR3 loop is CASSLDPAGIQETQYF. Written as DNA, the CDR3 is TGTGCCAGCAGTTTAGATCCAGCGGGAATACAAGAGACCCAGTACTTC. This chain connects TRBV28 to TRBJ2-5, with TRBD2 matching 7 bases. The CDR3 is 16 amino acids. Per the germline V gene, CDR1 is MDHEN and CDR2 is SYDVKM. The ends lost 2 bases at V and 2 bases at J; junction bases unmatched: 8.

V and J are TRBV11-2 and TRBJ2-7; 11 bases match TRBD1. The CDR3 spans 19 residues. The germline V gene encodes CDR1 SGHAT and CDR2 FQNNGV. Trimming took 5 bases from V and 8 from J; bases not matched to a gene: 23. CDR3 region: CASSTNLWAGDRGFAQQYF. The CDR3 bases are TGTGCCAGCAGCACTAACCTTTGGGCGGGGGACAGGGGGTTTGCCCAGCAGTACTTC.

This clone has a single count. The V call is TRBV6-6, the J call TRBJ2-7, with 12 bases lining up with TRBD1. Germline CDR1 MNHNY, CDR2 SVGAGI (reference sequence). This CDR3 is built from 14 residues. Trimming removed 4 bases from V and 6 bases from J; junction bases left unmatched: 4. The CDR3 sequence: CASSWGQGASEQYF. CDR3 in DNA: TGTGCCAGCAGTTGGGGACAGGGGGCCAGCGAGCAGTACTTC.

This sequence joins TRBV2 and TRBJ1-3; TRBD1 might be the D (6 bases). The V and J ends lost 5 bases and 0 bases respectively, with 8 bases between them. CDR3 length: 14 amino acids. The germline CDR1 and CDR2 sequences are SNHLY and FYNNEI. DNA for the CDR3: TGTGCCAGCAGTTTACAGGGCTCTGGAAACACCATATATTTT. It translates to CASSLQGSGNTIYF. Filled out from reference TRBV2 and TRBJ1-3, the complete variable domain reads EPEVTQTPSHQVTQMGQEVILRCVPISNHLYFYWYRQILGQKVEFLVSFYNNEISEKSEIFDDQFSVERPDGSNFTLKIRSTKLEDSAMYFCASSLQGSGNTIYFGEGSWLTVV.

V usage is TRBV27 and J usage is TRBJ2-7, with TRBD1 matching over 9 bases. Germline CDR1 and CDR2: MNHEY and SMNVEV (reference sequence). The CDR3 extends over 17 amino acids. The ends lost 5 bases at V and 4 bases at J; junction bases unmatched: 15. The CDR3 coding sequence is TGTGCCAGCAGTAGCCGACTAACGGGACAGGGTGGATACGAGCAGTACTTC. Translation gives CASSSRLTGQGGYEQYF.

V and J are TRBV3-1 (or the pseudogene TRBV3-2) and TRBJ1-1; a possible D gene is TRBD1 (5 bases). V dropped 2 bases and J dropped 1 base, with 8 bases sitting between them. Germline assignment: CDR1 LGHDT and CDR2 YNNKEL (reference sequence). The CDR3 length is 14 residues. This chain's CDR3 is CASSQRDRNTEAFF. As DNA, the CDR3 is TGTGCCAGCAGCCAACGTGACAGGAACACTGAAGCTTTCTTT.

This clone was counted once. This chain uses TRBV5-6 with TRBJ2-1; 9 bases agree with TRBD2. The V gene's germline CDR1 is SGHDT and CDR2 YYEEEE. V lost 4 bases, J lost 4 bases, and 6 bases stayed unmatched. This CDR3 has 15 residues. The CDR3 is CASSTTSGGYNEQFF. CDR3 DNA: TGTGCCAGCAGCACGACTAGCGGAGGGTACAATGAGCAGTTCTTC.

This clone was seen just once. The chain uses TRBV19 and TRBJ2-1; 7 bases are a match to TRBD1. Unmatched junction bases numbered 8, after V lost 4 bases and J lost 5 bases. In germline, CDR1 is LNHDA, CDR2 SQIVND (reference sequence). The CDR3 runs 15 residues. This CDR3 is CASSKLDRQNNEQFF. The DNA for the CDR3 is TGTGCCAGTAGTAAATTGGACAGGCAAAACAATGAGCAGTTCTTC.

As DNA, the CDR3 is TGTGCCAGCAGCTTTGCGAGGAGGGAAGAGACCCAGTACTTC. Its translation: CASSFARREETQYF. This sequence joins TRBV12-1 and TRBJ2-5; the D call of TRBD2 is as the table states it, not checked on the DNA. TRBV12-1 is a listed pseudogene. The CDR3 contains 14 residues.